A selection of T cell receptor beta chains follows, all from one sample in a study of CD8+CD57+ T cells in acquired aplastic anemia. Each CDR3 protein gets one entry after TCRdb re-called the reads with MiXCR. This sample has 180,000 or so distinct CDR3 sequences, with roughly half found just once. The sequenced material came from sorted CD4+, CD8+, or CD8+CD57+ T cells (not recorded which) from PBMCs. The receptors were sampled from a human donor in good health. The CDR3 runs from the conserved cysteine through the conserved F or W. D genes are given only for firm matches. Only part of the rows carry a size: once, few, many, or a class if the clone is expanded.

TRBJ2-1 | TRBV15 | - | - | TGTGCCACCAGCAGAGATCCGGGGCAGAAAGAGCAGTTCTTC | CATSRDPGQKEQFF
TRBJ1-2 | TRBV15 | TRBD1 | - | TGTGCCACCAGCAGAGACAGGGGGAGATATGGCTACACCTTC | CATSRDRGRYGYTF
TRBJ1-2 | TRBV7-2 | - | - | TGTGCCAGCAGCTTAGCACTCAATGGCTACACCTTC | CASSLALNGYTF
TRBJ1-6 | TRBV9 | - | - | TGTGCCAGCAGCCGGCAGACTAATTCACCCCTCCACTTT | CASSRQTNSPLHF
TRBJ1-4 | TRBV15 | - | - | TGTGCCACCAGCAGAGTTACGGGTTATGAAAAACTGTTTTTT | CATSRVTGYEKLFF
TRBJ2-3 | TRBV5-1 | TRBD2 | - | TGCGCCAGCAGCTTGGCCTGGGTACTAGCGGGATTGCTGAGCACAGATACGCAGTATTTT | CASSLAWVLAGLLSTDTQYF
TRBJ2-5 | TRBV2 | TRBD1 | once | TGTGCCAGCAGCCACCGGACAGGGGCCCAAGAGACCCAGTACTTC | CASSHRTGAQETQYF
TRBJ2-3 | TRBV5-1 | - | - | TGCGCCAGCAGCTTGGGCGGCTCTGACAGTGCTCGCACAGATACGCAGTATTTT | CASSLGGSDSARTDTQYF
TRBJ1-3 | TRBV11-2 | - | many | TGTGCCAGCAGCGCCGCGGTCTCTGGAAACACCATATATTTT | CASSAAVSGNTIYF
TRBJ2-1 | TRBV19 | - | many | TGTGCCAGTAGTATCGGTCAGGGCCTCTACAATGAGCAGTTCTTC | CASSIGQGLYNEQFF
TRBJ2-6 | TRBV20-1 | TRBD2 | - | TGCAGTGCTAGACCGGGACTAGCGGGCCTCTCTGGGGCCAACGTCCTGACTTTC | CSARPGLAGLSGANVLTF
TRBJ1-4 | TRBV25-1 | - | - | TGTGCCAGCAGTGAAGTCGGGATCGGGAATGAAAAACTGTTTTTT | CASSEVGIGNEKLFF